The 28 T cell receptor beta chains reported below all come from one sample, sequenced in a study of CD8 T cells in ankylosing spondylitis. A single record per CDR3 protein comes from TCRdb applying MiXCR to the 5' RACE reads. The sample consists of some 240,000 distinct CDR3 sequences, approximately 20% of them appearing once. The sequenced material came from blood, either unsorted or a sorted T cell fraction (not recorded which). These receptor sequences come from a male donor with ankylosing spondylitis or in good health (not recorded which).

The chain uses TRBV14 and TRBJ2-1, with 10 bases aligning to TRBD2. J lost 8 bases, V lost 0 bases, and 7 bases had no gene match. The germline gives CDR1 SGHDN, CDR2 FVKESK. The CDR3 covers 16 residues. The CDR3: CASSQERAGGGDEQFF. The CDR3, as DNA: TGTGCCAGCAGCCAAGAACGAGCGGGAGGGGGCGATGAGCAGTTCTTC.

The CDR3 loop is CASSYPSGRSYEQFF. CDR3 coding DNA: TGTGCCAGCAGTTACCCTAGCGGGAGGTCCTATGAGCAGTTCTTC. This chain connects TRBV6-2 or TRBV6-3 to TRBJ2-1; 11 bases match TRBD2. Germline lookup yields CDR1 MNHEY and CDR2 SVGEGT. With 2 bases clipped from V and 8 bases from J, the junction kept 5 bases outside the gene matches. There are 15 residues in the CDR3.

This clonotype occurred many times. The V call is TRBV6-5, the J call TRBJ2-5; 10 bases line up with TRBD1. Germline CDR1 is MNHEY and CDR2 is SVGAGI. This CDR3 comprises 14 residues. V was pared by 2 bases and J by 5 bases, with 2 bases of the junction left unmatched. CDR3 sequence (DNA): TGTGCCAGCAGTTACGGGACAGGGGTGGAGACCCAGTACTTC. Its translation is CASSYGTGVETQYF.

This clonotype came up many times. This chain uses TRBV5-1 with TRBJ2-1, with 10 bases matching TRBD2. The V and J ends lost 0 bases and 8 bases, in that order; junction bases with no gene match: 11. This CDR3 has 17 amino acids. In germline, CDR1 is SGHRS, CDR2 YFSETQ. CDR3 loop: CASSLALAGGPLDEQFF. For the CDR3, the DNA is TGCGCCAGCAGCTTGGCCTTAGCGGGAGGCCCCTTGGATGAGCAGTTCTTC.

V usage is TRBV7-6 and J usage is TRBJ2-3; 7 positions match TRBD1. The CDR3 has 14 amino acids. Germline assignment: CDR1 SGHVS and CDR2 FNYEAQ. V lost 2 bases and J lost 1; bases outside the gene matches: 0. The CDR3 bases are TGTGCCAGCAGCTTACAGGGGGGCACAGATACGCAGTATTTT. Protein sequence: CASSLQGGTDTQYF.

This clonotype has only a few counts. The chain has TRBV20-1 and TRBJ2-1, with D perhaps TRBD1 or TRBD2 (5 bases each). Germline-derived CDR1 and CDR2 are DFQATT and SNEGSKA (reference sequence). Between the trimmed V and J ends, which lost 7 bases and 0 bases, there was a span of 10 bases. This CDR3 is built from 13 residues. CDR3 in DNA: TGCAGTGGGTGGGACCGCTCCTACAATGAGCAGTTCTTC. Amino acids: CSGWDRSYNEQFF.

The rearrangement links TRBV20-1 to TRBJ2-6; the match to TRBD1 covers 9 bases. The CDR3 is made up of 17 amino acids. V lost 4 bases, J lost 2 bases, and 9 bases stayed unmatched. Germline-derived CDR1 and CDR2 are DFQATT and SNEGSKA (reference sequence). The CDR3 coding sequence is TGCAGTGCTACCCCGGACAGGGGAAGGACTGGGGCCAACGTCCTGACTTTC. This codes for CSATPDRGRTGANVLTF.

The table lists this clonotype with a few counts. The rearrangement joins TRBV7-9 to TRBJ2-1; D may be TRBD2 (6 bases). V was cut by 8 bases and J by 7 bases, with 21 bases left in between. The CDR3 totals 15 residues. Germline-derived CDR1 and CDR2 are SEHNR and FQNEAQ (reference sequence). Here the CDR3 reads CASSGGESVWNEQFF. In DNA form, the CDR3 reads TGTGCCAGCTCCGGAGGGGAGTCGGTTTGGAATGAGCAGTTCTTC.

With regard to this clonotype: It is likely a read error, because the conserved phenylalanine at the end of the CDR3 is missing. The chain recombines TRBV5-1 with TRBJ1-1; D may be TRBD1 (6 bases). Germline assignment: CDR1 SGHRS and CDR2 YFSETQ. The CDR3 extends over 15 amino acids. V was shortened by 0 bases and J by 0 bases, with 9 bases between the two germline ends. This CDR3 reads CASSLAQGLNTEAFL. The CDR3 nucleotides read TGCGCCAGCAGCTTGGCACAGGGCTTGAACACTGAAGCTTTCCTT.

The CDR3 sequence is CASSQGLGLNEQFF. Here the CDR3 DNA reads TGTGCCAGCAGCCAAGGACTGGGCTTGAATGAGCAGTTCTTC. The chain uses TRBV3-1 and TRBJ2-1; D not resolved. CDR1 and CDR2 from the germline V gene are LGHDT and YNNKEL (reference sequence). Trimming removed 1 base at V and 7 bases at J, with 11 bases between. The CDR3 is made up of 14 amino acids.

The chain has TRBV9 and TRBJ1-1, with D maybe TRBD1 (5 bases). The length of the CDR3 is 16 residues. Per germline, CDR1 SGDLS and CDR2 YYNGEE. The ends were cut back, 0 bases at V and 0 bases at J, with 12 bases in the middle. In DNA form, the CDR3 reads TGTGCCAGCAGCGTAGATGGGGCGACCTTGAACACTGAAGCTTTCTTT. The encoded protein is CASSVDGATLNTEAFF. Full variable domain (outside the CDR3, taken from reference TRBV9 and TRBJ1-1): DSGVTQTPKHLITATGQRVTLRCSPRSGDLSVYWYQQSLDQGLQFLIQYYNGEERAKGNILERFSAQQFPDLHSELNLSSLELGDSALYFCASSVDGATLNTEAFFGQGTRLTVV.

This clonotype came up a few times. The J gene is TRBJ2-5, the V gene TRBV11-2, with 8 positions matching TRBD2. J lost 4 bases, V lost 4 bases, and 11 bases had no gene match. Germline V gives CDR1 SGHAT, CDR2 FQNNGV. CDR3 length equals 16 residues. CDR3 nucleotides: TGTGCCAGCAGCTCTCGGAGTAGCGGGATGGGAGAGACCCAGTACTTC. This codes for CASSSRSSGMGETQYF.

J is TRBJ2-1 and V is TRBV7-3; possibly TRBD2 for D (7 bases). Germline CDR1 reads SGHTA; CDR2 reads FQGTGA. The CDR3 has 13 residues. Deletions cut 6 bases from V and 9 bases from J, with 15 bases between. As DNA, the CDR3 is TGTGCCAGCAGTATACAGGGCGGGAGTGAGCAGTTCTTC. The encoded protein is CASSIQGGSEQFF. The full variable domain, completed using reference TRBV7-3 and TRBJ2-1, is GAGVSQTPSNKVTEKGKYVELRCDPISGHTALYWYRQSLGQGPEFLIYFQGTGAADDSGLPNDRFFAVRPEGSVSTLKIQRTERGDSAVYLCASSIQGGSEQFFGPGTRLTVL.

This clonotype has more than one count but fewer than ten. The chain is built from TRBV7-2 and TRBJ2-1; TRBD2 matches 16 bases. The CDR3 sequence is 17 residues long. V trimming: 4 bases; J trimming: 6 bases; junction bases outside the gene matches: 6. CDR1 and CDR2 (germline): SGHTA, FQGNSA. The DNA for the CDR3 is TGTGCCAGCAGCTGGGGACTAGCGGGAGGGCCGGGCAATGAGCAGTTCTTC. Translated: CASSWGLAGGPGNEQFF.

The chain links TRBV5-1 to TRBJ1-1; 7 nucleotides agree with TRBD1. The junction had 14 bases not matched to a gene; V was cut back by 8 bases and J by 4 bases. The CDR3 totals 15 residues. The germline V gene has CDR1 SGHRS and CDR2 YFSETQ. The CDR3 spells CASSDRDQGGTEAFF. The DNA of the CDR3 is TGCGCCAGTTCAGATCGTGACCAGGGGGGCACTGAAGCTTTCTTT. Drawing the rest from reference TRBV5-1 and TRBJ1-1, the complete variable domain is KAGVTQTPRYLIKTRGQQVTLSCSPISGHRSVSWYQQTPGQGLQFLFEYFSETQRNKGNFPGRFSGRQFSNSRSEMNVSTLELGDSALYLCASSDRDQGGTEAFFGQGTRLTVV.

This clonotype was found many times. The chain recombines TRBV11-3 with TRBJ2-3; 11 bases match TRBD2. With 5 bases clipped from V and 5 bases from J, the junction kept 6 bases outside the gene matches. CDR1 and CDR2 (germline): SGHNT, YENEEA. The CDR3 length is 15 residues. The CDR3 protein is CASSTSGRFGDTQYF. Written as DNA, the CDR3 is TGTGCCAGCAGCACTAGCGGGAGATTTGGAGATACGCAGTATTTT.

This clonotype has a count of ten or more. The J gene is TRBJ2-1, the V gene TRBV3-1, with D perhaps given as TRBD1 or TRBD2 (5 bases each). Trimming stripped 1 base from V and 6 bases from J, with 16 bases between. Per germline, CDR1 LGHDT and CDR2 YNNKEL (reference sequence). The CDR3 extends over 16 amino acids. The CDR3 here is CASSQAVGGLGNEQFF. CDR3 in DNA: TGTGCCAGCAGCCAAGCTGTTGGGGGTTTGGGCAATGAGCAGTTCTTC.

Only a few counts were recorded for this clonotype. This chain joins TRBV12-3 or TRBV12-4 and TRBJ2-2; D uncertain. The CDR3 is 14 amino acids. Trimming removed 2 bases at V and 6 bases at J, with 10 bases between. CDR3: CASSLLETAGELFF. Written as DNA, the CDR3 is TGTGCCAGCAGTTTATTAGAAACGGCCGGGGAGCTGTTTTTT.

This clonotype was counted between two and nine times. The CDR3 sequence is CSARVFSYYHQETQYF. For the CDR3, the DNA is TGCAGTGCTAGAGTTTTCAGTTACTACCACCAAGAGACCCAGTACTTC. The chain links TRBV20-1 to TRBJ2-5; D not certain. Per the germline V gene, CDR1 is DFQATT and CDR2 is SNEGSKA (reference sequence). The CDR3 contains 16 residues. Trimming removed 1 base at V and 0 bases at J, with 15 bases between.

The sample holds many counts of this clonotype. At one of its ends the junction is not consistent with the germline gene, which may arise from a read error. This chain joins TRBV7-9 and TRBJ2-3; 12 nucleotides agree with TRBD2. Per germline, CDR1 SEHNR and CDR2 FQNEAQ (reference sequence). This CDR3 is built from 17 residues. CDR3 sequence reads: CASTLLGTSGSTDTQYF. The DNA of the CDR3 is TGTGCCAGCACCTTACTCGGGACTAGCGGGAGCACAGATACGCAGTATTTT. The full variable domain, its missing parts supplied by reference TRBV7-9 and TRBJ2-3, is DTGVSQNPRHKITKRGQNVTFRCDPISEHNRLYWYRQTLGQGPEFLTYFQNEAQLEKSRLLSDRFSAERPKGSFSTLEIQRTEQGDSAMYLCASTLLGTSGSTDTQYFGPGTRLTVL.

This clonotype occurred a few times. The chain carries TRBV20-1 and TRBJ2-1; the D gene is possibly TRBD2 (6 bases). V gave up 6 bases and J gave up 4 bases, with 16 bases separating them. CDR1 is DFQATT, CDR2 SNEGSKA, per germline (reference sequence). The CDR3 is made up of 14 amino acids. The CDR3 loop reads CSAPREQLYNEQFF. The CDR3, as DNA: TGCAGTGCCCCTCGGGAGCAGCTGTACAATGAGCAGTTCTTC.

This clonotype was detected only a few times. The CDR3 sequence: CASSQEEGSSYEQYF. The CDR3 DNA is TGTGCCAGCAGCCAAGAGGAGGGAAGCTCCTACGAGCAGTACTTC. The rearrangement joins TRBV4-2 to TRBJ2-7, with a tentative D call TRBD2 (6 bases). The germline V gene has CDR1 LGHNA and CDR2 YNFKEQ. The CDR3 is 15 residues long. V was trimmed by 0 bases and J by 0 bases, leaving 9 bases between them.

This clonotype was detected a few times. The CDR3 region has the DNA TGTGCCAGCAGTTTAGTTTGGGCCTTAGACACCTACAATGAGCAGTTCTTC. This encodes CASSLVWALDTYNEQFF. The chain employs TRBV12-3 or TRBV12-4 and TRBJ2-1; no definite D call. The V gene lost 1 base and the J gene lost 2 bases, with 15 bases spanning the gap. The CDR3 covers 17 residues.

This clonotype was seen more than once but under ten times. CDR3 sequence: CSARDPEGYEQYF. The CDR3 region has the DNA TGCAGTGCTAGAGATCCGGAGGGATACGAGCAGTACTTC. The chain carries TRBV20-1 and TRBJ2-7, with TRBD2 as a possible D gene (6 bases). Per the germline V gene, CDR1 is DFQATT and CDR2 is SNEGSKA (reference sequence). The CDR3 spans 13 residues. Trimming cost V 0 bases and J 4 bases, with 10 bases left between them.

The table lists this clonotype with a few counts. The chain joins TRBV4-1 to TRBJ2-1; D unresolved. The CDR3 spans 14 residues. Trimming stripped 3 bases from V and 8 bases from J, with 14 bases between. The germline V gene encodes CDR1 MGHRA and CDR2 YSYEKL. CDR3 loop: CASSHTILADEQFF. For the CDR3, the DNA is TGCGCCAGCAGCCACACGATCCTGGCGGATGAGCAGTTCTTC.

V gene TRBV5-1 combines with J gene TRBJ2-1; TRBD2 aligns across 8 bases. In germline, CDR1 is SGHRS, CDR2 YFSETQ. The CDR3 sequence is 18 residues long. With 0 bases clipped from V and 1 base from J, the junction kept 9 bases outside the gene matches. The CDR3: CASSLEALAGLSYNEQFF. CDR3 nucleotides: TGCGCCAGCAGCTTGGAGGCGTTAGCGGGGCTATCCTACAATGAGCAGTTCTTC. The full variable domain, in which reference TRBV5-1 and TRBJ2-1 provide the parts outside the CDR3, is KAGVTQTPRYLIKTRGQQVTLSCSPISGHRSVSWYQQTPGQGLQFLFEYFSETQRNKGNFPGRFSGRQFSNSRSEMNVSTLELGDSALYLCASSLEALAGLSYNEQFFGPGTRLTVL.

This clonotype was picked up a small number of times. This rearrangement joins TRBV5-5 to TRBJ2-2; D could derive from TRBD1 or TRBD2 (6 bases each). The V gene lost 3 bases and the J gene lost 5 bases, with 23 bases spanning the gap. Germline-derived CDR1 and CDR2 are SGHKS and YYEKEE (reference sequence). The CDR3 runs 18 residues. CDR3: CASSWDSGTPRGTGELFF. CDR3 nucleotides: TGTGCCAGCAGCTGGGACTCCGGGACTCCCAGGGGTACCGGGGAGCTGTTTTTT. Complete variable domain (other parts from reference TRBV5-5 and TRBJ2-2): DAGVTQSPTHLIKTRGQQVTLRCSPISGHKSVSWYQQVLGQGPQFIFQYYEKEERGRGNFPDRFSARQFPNYSSELNVNALLLGDSALYLCASSWDSGTPRGTGELFFGEGSRLTVL.

This clonotype has more than one count but fewer than ten. This chain links TRBV15 with TRBJ1-2; D remains unclear. Per the germline V gene, CDR1 is LNHNV and CDR2 is YYDKDF (reference sequence). The CDR3 has 14 amino acids. The V and J ends lost 1 base and 8 bases respectively, with 14 bases between them. For the CDR3, the DNA is TGTGCCACCAGCAGAGGGACCCTCCTGGGGGGCTACACCTTC. Amino acid sequence: CATSRGTLLGGYTF. The full variable domain, its missing parts supplied by reference TRBV15 and TRBJ1-2, is DAMVIQNPRYQVTQFGKPVTLSCSQTLNHNVMYWYQQKSSQAPKLLFHYYDKDFNNEADTPDNFQSRRPNTSFCFLDIRSPGLGDTAMYLCATSRGTLLGGYTFGSGTRLTVV.